The 19 T cell receptor beta chains below all came from one sample that was sequenced in a study of T cell repertoires in cytomegalovirus infection (dated by TCRdb to about 2019). Their recognized antigens are unknown. Sequencing instrument: Illumina HiSeq 1500. TCRdb reprocessing: public reads trimmed at Q25 with fastp, clones called with MiXCR, in-frame beta chains kept. Rows are unified per CDR3 protein, each entry keeping the most common DNA and genes. The table for this sample lists 550,000 to 850,000 distinct CDR3 sequences; about 33% of them were counted only once. Of the sample, 15% to 20% falls within the top ten clones. Taken with the paper, the label for treatment or condition translates to: in vitro stimulation with specific CMV peptide epitopes to enrich CMV-specific T cells. The sequencing here drew on cultured PBMCs, taken from culture after CMV antigen stimulation. These receptors all come from a human donor in good health (CMV status not recorded). Some clones in this sample may be carry-over from other donors' samples.

This rearrangement joins TRBV7-9 to TRBJ2-7, with D tentatively TRBD1 (5 bases). The V and J ends lost 5 bases and 6 bases respectively, with 17 bases between them. Germline lookup yields CDR1 SEHNR and CDR2 FQNEAQ (reference sequence). There are 14 residues in the CDR3. The CDR3 reads CASSPPRQGFEQYF. Here the CDR3 DNA reads TGTGCCAGCAGCCCCCCACGGCAGGGATTCGAGCAGTACTTC.

V gene TRBV6-1 combines with J gene TRBJ2-5; 7 nucleotides align to TRBD1. The CDR3 runs 15 residues. Germline V gene lookup returns CDR1 MNHNS and CDR2 SASEGT. Losses at the gene ends were 3 bases for V and 4 bases for J; bases not matched to a gene: 8. The CDR3 DNA reads as TGTGCCAGCAGTGAGAGACACAGACAGGGAGAGACCCAGTACTTC. This gives the protein CASSERHRQGETQYF.

This clonotype was seen only a few times. The rearrangement uses TRBV29-1 and TRBJ2-7, with D perhaps TRBD2 (5 bases). V lost 0 bases, J lost 6 bases, and 18 bases lay in between. Germline loops: CDR1 SQVTM, CDR2 ANQGSEA. CDR3 length: 15 residues. In DNA, the CDR3 is TGCAGCGTTGAAGATCTAGGCGGTGTTGGAGGCGAGCAGTACTTC. Protein sequence: CSVEDLGGVGGEQYF.

DNA for the CDR3: TGTGCCAGCAGCCTCCGGGACGGCCCCCTAGAGCAGTACTTC. This sequence encodes CASSLRDGPLEQYF. The chain combines TRBV12-3 or TRBV12-4 with TRBJ2-7; D could derive from TRBD1 or TRBD2 (5 bases each). The germline V and J ends were trimmed by 6 bases and 7 bases, with 19 bases remaining between them. This CDR3 has 14 residues.

This clonotype was recorded a few times. In DNA form, the CDR3 reads TGCGCCAGCAGCCAAGTGGAGGGCAGGGAATATTCACCCCTCCACTTT. It yields the protein CASSQVEGREYSPLHF. The gene calls are TRBV4-1 and TRBJ1-6; D may be TRBD1 (5 bases). Between the trimmed V and J ends, which lost 1 base and 8 bases, there was a span of 15 bases. The germline V gene encodes CDR1 MGHRA and CDR2 YSYEKL. The CDR3 runs 16 residues.

V gene TRBV10-3 combines with J gene TRBJ2-3, with D tentatively TRBD1 or TRBD2 (5 bases each). The CDR3 runs to 13 residues. Trimming pared 10 bases from V and 2 bases from J, leaving 13 bases between. Germline V gives CDR1 ENHRY, CDR2 SYGVKD. DNA of the CDR3: TGTGCCACGGGGCTACTAACCACAGATACGCAGTATTTT. Protein product: CATGLLTTDTQYF.

This clonotype was picked up a small number of times. This chain's CDR3 is CASSYRRGTEAFF. The CDR3 coding sequence is TGTGCCAGCAGTTACCGTCGGGGCACTGAAGCTTTCTTT. V gene TRBV6-5 combines with J gene TRBJ1-1; D is unclear. Per germline, CDR1 MNHEY and CDR2 SVGAGI. Trimming left V 2 bases short and J 4 bases short, with 8 bases between. This CDR3 is built from 13 residues.

This clonotype was counted a few times. The CDR3 loop reads CASSTQGTGGTDTQYF. Here the CDR3 DNA reads TGTGCCAGCAGCACCCAAGGGACAGGGGGGACGGATACGCAGTATTTT. The chain recombines TRBV6-1 with TRBJ2-3; 11 nucleotides align to TRBD1. The V segment lost 6 bases and the J segment 6 bases; nucleotides outside the gene matches: 11. Germline loops: CDR1 MNHNS, CDR2 SASEGT. The length of the CDR3 is 16 residues.

In this sample, this clonotype turned up a few times. The V gene is TRBV2, the J gene TRBJ2-7, with TRBD1 identical over 12 bases. The germline gives CDR1 SNHLY, CDR2 FYNNEI. V was clipped by 6 bases and J by 5 bases; unmatched bases: 2. The CDR3 sequence is 13 residues long. CDR3 in DNA: TGTGCCAGCAGGGGACAGGGGGCAGACGAGCAGTACTTC. Encoded protein: CASRGQGADEQYF.

This clonotype was observed a few times. The chain has TRBV4-3 and TRBJ1-2; possibly TRBD1 for D (6 bases). CDR3 length: 16 residues. CDR1 LGHNA and CDR2 YSLEER come from the germline V gene. V lost 2 bases to trimming and J lost 5 bases, with 18 bases between them. The CDR3 loop is CASSQIGGPTSYGYTF. The CDR3 nucleotides are TGCGCCAGCAGCCAAATAGGGGGACCTACTAGTTATGGCTACACCTTC.

There are a few counts of this clonotype. V gene TRBV7-2 combines with J gene TRBJ1-1; 7 bases are shared with TRBD1. The germline V gene has CDR1 SGHTA and CDR2 FQGNSA. The CDR3 consists of 13 residues. With 2 bases clipped from V and 10 bases from J, the junction kept 7 bases outside the gene matches. CDR3 nucleotide sequence: TGTGCCAGCAGCTTAACCCCAGGGGGAGGAGCTTTCTTT. Its protein product is CASSLTPGGGAFF.

This clonotype was recorded a few times. V gene TRBV11-2 combines with J gene TRBJ2-7, with D possibly matching TRBD1 (6 bases). Between the trimmed V and J ends, which lost 2 bases and 3 bases, there was a span of 11 bases. Germline values: CDR1 SGHAT, CDR2 FQNNGV. The CDR3 length is 14 residues. The CDR3 sequence: CASSLTDSNYEQYF. In DNA, the CDR3 is TGTGCCAGCAGCTTAACGGACAGTAACTACGAGCAGTACTTC. Full variable domain (missing parts from reference TRBV11-2 and TRBJ2-7): EAGVAQSPRYKIIEKRQSVAFWCNPISGHATLYWYQQILGQGPKLLIQFQNNGVVDDSQLPKDRFSAERLKGVDSTLKIQPAKLEDSAVYLCASSLTDSNYEQYFGPGTRLTVT.

This clonotype was detected a few times. This chain joins TRBV4-1 and TRBJ1-1; D is undetermined. Germline CDR1 MGHRA, CDR2 YSYEKL. V was cut by 1 base and J by 1 base, with 22 bases left in between. The CDR3 has 19 residues. Here the CDR3 reads CASSQVLWKLKQENTEAFF. DNA for the CDR3: TGCGCCAGCAGCCAAGTTTTATGGAAATTAAAACAAGAGAACACTGAAGCTTTCTTT.

The chain joins TRBV27 to TRBJ2-2, with 11 positions matching TRBD1. The ends lost 5 bases at V and 8 bases at J; junction bases unmatched: 10. Germline V gives CDR1 MNHEY, CDR2 SMNVEV (reference sequence). CDR3 length: 16 residues. CDR3 protein: CASSPFRDRGRGELFF. The CDR3 region has the DNA TGTGCCAGCAGTCCTTTCCGGGACAGGGGGAGGGGGGAGCTGTTTTTT.

The chain couples TRBV20-1 to TRBJ2-3; 11 bases are shared with TRBD2. CDR3 length: 14 amino acids. The germline V gene encodes CDR1 DFQATT and CDR2 SNEGSKA (reference sequence). The V gene end was trimmed by 6 bases and the J gene end by 4 bases; junction bases not matched to a gene: 6. CDR3 amino acids: CSAEPGLAADTQYF. The CDR3 DNA reads TGCAGTGCGGAACCGGGACTAGCGGCAGATACGCAGTATTTT.

The J gene is TRBJ1-4, the V gene TRBV19; D is unclear. Germline CDR1 LNHDA, CDR2 SQIVND (reference sequence). Between the trimmed V and J ends, which lost 5 bases and 7 bases, there was a span of 20 bases. The CDR3 length is 16 residues. For the CDR3, the DNA is TGTGCCAGTAGTCCCCGCCGGGATCTGTTTGGTGAAAAACTGTTTTTT. This translates into CASSPRRDLFGEKLFF.

V is TRBV4-3 and J is TRBJ1-4; no reliable D call. This CDR3 region has 15 residues. Trimming shortened V by 1 base and J by 5 bases, and 11 bases separated the two germline ends. Per the germline V gene, CDR1 is LGHNA and CDR2 is YSLEER. CDR3 protein: CASSQVPGGNEKLFF. Written as DNA, the CDR3 is TGCGCCAGCAGCCAAGTCCCCGGTGGGAATGAAAAACTGTTTTTT.

The V call is TRBV28, the J call TRBJ2-1, with D possibly TRBD2 on 6 matching bases. Trimming took off 7 bases at V and 5 bases at J, with 24 bases between the two ends. This CDR3 comprises 17 residues. Looked up from germline, CDR1 is MDHEN and CDR2 is SYDVKM. The CDR3 DNA follows: TGTGCCAGCACCTGGGCAGACGGGGGAACCAGGAACAATGAGCAGTTCTTC. Its protein product is CASTWADGGTRNNEQFF. Filled out from reference TRBV28 and TRBJ2-1, the complete variable domain reads DVKVTQSSRYLVKRTGEKVFLECVQDMDHENMFWYRQDPGLGLRLIYFSYDVKMKEKGDIPEGYSVSREKKERFSLILESASTNQTSMYLCASTWADGGTRNNEQFFGPGTRLTVL.

Many counts were recorded for this clonotype. The V and J genes are TRBV7-2 and TRBJ1-5, with D possibly matching TRBD1 (6 bases). The CDR3 spans 15 residues. Germline V gene data show CDR1 as SGHTA and CDR2 as FQGNSA. Trimming removed 1 base from V and 6 bases from J, with 13 bases in between. CDR3 sequence reads: CASSLGTGWVQPQHF. The CDR3 nucleotides are TGTGCCAGCAGCTTAGGTACAGGGTGGGTTCAGCCCCAGCATTTT.